This T cell receptor beta chain derives from a study of blood T cell repertoires in COVID-19. For the study at large: Whether acute or convalescent, the COVID-19 samples came from the United States, Italy and Spain. From T cells, B-cell-depleted T cells, or PBMCs came the material, which was cDNA or gDNA.

V was trimmed by 5 bases and J by 7 bases, leaving 13 bases between them. The CDR3 is 13 residues long. Germline CDR1 and CDR2: SGHNT and YENEEA. Here immunoSEQ multiplex PCR was the method, and the copy in TCRdb shows in-frame clones only, minus some. This table has 150,000 to 200,000 clones, 82% appearing once. The receptor comes from a woman aged 25-40 years with acute or convalescent COVID-19. The sequenced material came from peripheral blood. The chain links TRBV11-3 to TRBJ2-3; D is possibly TRBD2 (6 bases). CDR3 DNA sequence: TGTGCCAGCAGCATTTCTAGCGAGCATACGCAGTATTTT. Its translation: CASSISSEHTQYF. Combining the CDR3 with reference TRBV11-3 and TRBJ2-3 gives the whole variable domain EAGVVQSPRYKIIEKKQPVAFWCNPISGHNTLYWYLQNLGQGPELLIRYENEEAVDDSQLPKDRFSAERLKGVDSTLKIQPAELGDSAVYLCASSISSEHTQYFGPGTRLTVL.